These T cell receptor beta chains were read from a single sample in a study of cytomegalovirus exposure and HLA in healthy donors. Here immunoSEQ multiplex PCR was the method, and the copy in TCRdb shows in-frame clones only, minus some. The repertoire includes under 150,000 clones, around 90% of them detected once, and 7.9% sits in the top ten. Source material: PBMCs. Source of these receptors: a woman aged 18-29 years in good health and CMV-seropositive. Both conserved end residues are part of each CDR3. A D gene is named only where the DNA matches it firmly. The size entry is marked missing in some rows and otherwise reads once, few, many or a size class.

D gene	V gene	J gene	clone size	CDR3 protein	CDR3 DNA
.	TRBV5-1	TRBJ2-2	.	CASSFRVVNTGELFF	TGCGCCAGCAGCTTCAGGGTAGTGAACACCGGGGAGCTGTTTTTT
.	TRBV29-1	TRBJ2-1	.	CSVVSSPRTVQFF	TGCAGCGTTGTCTCTAGCCCCCGGACGGTGCAGTTCTTC
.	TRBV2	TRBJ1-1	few	CASSDPGAIPFEAFF	TGTGCCAGCAGTGACCCAGGGGCGATTCCCTTTGAAGCTTTCTTT
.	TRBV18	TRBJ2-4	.	CASSRGSAKNIQYF	TGTGCCAGCTCACGGGGCTCAGCCAAAAACATTCAGTACTTC
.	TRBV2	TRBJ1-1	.	CASSVGVNTEAFF	TGTGCCAGCAGTGTAGGGGTGAACACTGAAGCTTTCTTT
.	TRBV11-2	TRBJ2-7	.	CASSLGAYEQYF	TGTGCCAGCAGCTTAGGAGCCTACGAGCAGTACTTC
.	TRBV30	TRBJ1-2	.	CAWNGKGASYGYTF	TGTGCCTGGAATGGTAAAGGAGCCTCCTATGGCTACACCTTC
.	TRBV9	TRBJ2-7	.	CASSAGDIPYEQYF	TGTGCCAGCAGCGCCGGGGACATCCCCTACGAGCAGTACTTC
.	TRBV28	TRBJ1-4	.	CASHRGQTTNEKLFF	TGTGCCAGCCACCGGGGACAAACAACTAATGAAAAACTGTTTTTT
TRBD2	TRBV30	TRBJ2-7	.	CATTPAGSSYEQYF	TGTGCCACTACCCCAGCGGGGAGCTCCTACGAGCAGTACTTC
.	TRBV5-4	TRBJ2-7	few	CASSLAGVGYEQYF	TGTGCCAGCAGCTTGGCCGGGGTTGGCTACGAGCAGTACTTC
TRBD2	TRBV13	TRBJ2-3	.	CASSSRWTSGSSTDTQYF	TGTGCCAGCAGCTCCCGATGGACTAGCGGGTCTAGCACAGATACGCAGTATTTT
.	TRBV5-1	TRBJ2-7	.	CASSLAPKVEQYF	TGCGCCAGCAGTTTAGCGCCTAAAGTCGAGCAGTACTTC
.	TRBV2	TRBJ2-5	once	CASSVGRGEGETQYF	TGTGCCAGCAGTGTTGGCAGGGGCGAGGGGGAGACCCAGTACTTC
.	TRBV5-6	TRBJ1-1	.	CASSLAGQGYTEAFF	TGTGCCAGCAGCTTGGCGGGCCAGGGTTACACTGAAGCTTTCTTT
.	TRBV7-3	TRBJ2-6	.	CASSLNRGMSSGANVLTF	TGTGCCAGCAGCTTAAATAGGGGGATGAGCTCTGGGGCCAACGTCCTGACTTTC
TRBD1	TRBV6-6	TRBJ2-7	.	CASRGDSKFSEQYF	TGTGCCAGCAGAGGGGACAGTAAGTTTTCCGAGCAGTACTTC
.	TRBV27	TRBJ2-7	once	CASTLGGGAHEQYF	TGTGCCAGCACCCTAGGAGGGGGGGCCCACGAGCAGTACTTC
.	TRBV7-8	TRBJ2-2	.	CASSTRTITGELFF	TGTGCCAGCAGCACTCGGACTATCACCGGGGAGCTGTTTTTT
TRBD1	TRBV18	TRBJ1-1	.	CASSLSGQVLEAFF	TGTGCCAGCTCACTATCGGGACAGGTACTTGAAGCTTTCTTT
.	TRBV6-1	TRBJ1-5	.	CASSALTGPNQPQHF	TGTGCCAGCAGTGCTTTGACAGGCCCGAATCAGCCCCAGCATTTT
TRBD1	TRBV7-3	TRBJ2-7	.	CASSPDRGTYEQYF	TGTGCCAGCAGCCCGGACAGGGGGACCTACGAGCAGTACTTC
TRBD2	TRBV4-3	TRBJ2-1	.	CASSQDLSLAGGPNEQFF	TGCGCCAGCAGCCAAGATCTCTCCCTAGCGGGGGGGCCGAATGAGCAGTTCTTC
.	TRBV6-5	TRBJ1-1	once	CASSYRQNTEAFF	TGTGCCAGCAGTTACAGACAGAACACTGAAGCTTTCTTT
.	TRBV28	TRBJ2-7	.	CASSLEGSEQYF	TGTGCCAGCAGTTTAGAGGGTAGCGAGCAGTACTTC
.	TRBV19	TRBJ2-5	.	CASSMRSPRETQYF	TGTGCCAGTAGTATGCGGTCCCCTAGGGAGACCCAGTACTTC
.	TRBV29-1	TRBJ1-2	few	CSVGSGDGYTF	TGCAGCGTTGGCTCCGGGGATGGCTACACCTTC
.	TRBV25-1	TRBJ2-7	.	CASSVSGWFDEQYF	TGTGCCAGCAGTGTTTCCGGGTGGTTTGACGAGCAGTACTTC
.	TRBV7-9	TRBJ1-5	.	CASSQHGTNNQPQHF	TGTGCCAGCAGCCAACACGGGACAAACAATCAGCCCCAGCATTTT
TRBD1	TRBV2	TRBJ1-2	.	CASNRDSNYGYTF	TGTGCCAGCAATCGGGACAGTAACTATGGCTACACCTTC
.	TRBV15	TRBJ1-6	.	CATSRRGSSSYNSPLHF	TGTGCCACCAGCAGACGCGGGTCGAGCTCCTATAATTCACCCCTCCACTTT
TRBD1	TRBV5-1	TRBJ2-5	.	CASSPQGGKETQYF	TGCGCCAGCAGCCCACAGGGGGGTAAAGAGACCCAGTACTTC
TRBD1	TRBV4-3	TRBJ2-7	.	CASSLSGTGVGYYEQYF	TGCGCCAGCAGCCTGTCCGGGACAGGGGTCGGCTACTACGAGCAGTACTTC
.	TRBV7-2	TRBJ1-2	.	CASSKFGRGRDGYTF	TGTGCCAGCAGCAAATTCGGACGGGGAAGAGATGGCTACACCTTC
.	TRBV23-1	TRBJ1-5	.	CASSQREDRTLDYSNQPQHF	TGCGCCAGCAGTCAACGGGAGGACAGAACCTTAGACTATAGCAATCAGCCCCAGCATTTT
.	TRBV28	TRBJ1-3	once	CASSLGARHSGNTIYF	TGTGCCAGCAGTTTAGGGGCACGCCACTCTGGAAACACCATATATTTT
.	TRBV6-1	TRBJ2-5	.	CASRGGQSQETQYF	TGTGCCAGCAGGGGGGGACAGAGCCAAGAGACCCAGTACTTC
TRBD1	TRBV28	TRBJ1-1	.	CASSPAGGRLNTEAFF	TGTGCCAGCAGCCCAGCAGGGGGCAGGTTGAACACTGAAGCTTTCTTT
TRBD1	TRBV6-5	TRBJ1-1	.	CASKPFSGTGSLF	TGTGCCAGCAAACCCTTCTCCGGGACAGGGAGTCTCTTT
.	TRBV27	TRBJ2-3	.	CASSTTSEDTQYF	TGTGCCAGCAGCACCACTTCTGAAGATACGCAGTATTTT
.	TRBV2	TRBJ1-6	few	CASSDEGGSPLHF	TGTGCCAGCAGTGACGAGGGAGGCTCACCCCTCCACTTT
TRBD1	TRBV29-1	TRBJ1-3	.	CSVRDRGNTIYF	TGCAGCGTTCGGGACAGGGGAAACACCATATATTTT
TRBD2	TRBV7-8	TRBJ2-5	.	CASLGEGEETQYF	TGTGCCAGCCTTGGGGAGGGCGAAGAGACCCAGTACTTC
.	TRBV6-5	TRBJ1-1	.	CASSSGGNTEAFF	TGTGCCAGCAGTTCCGGCGGAAACACTGAAGCTTTCTTT
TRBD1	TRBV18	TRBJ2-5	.	CASSPNRGGETQYF	TGTGCCAGCTCACCGAACAGGGGTGGAGAGACCCAGTACTTC
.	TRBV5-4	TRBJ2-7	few	CASSWARGEQYF	TGTGCCAGCAGCTGGGCCCGGGGAGAGCAGTACTTC